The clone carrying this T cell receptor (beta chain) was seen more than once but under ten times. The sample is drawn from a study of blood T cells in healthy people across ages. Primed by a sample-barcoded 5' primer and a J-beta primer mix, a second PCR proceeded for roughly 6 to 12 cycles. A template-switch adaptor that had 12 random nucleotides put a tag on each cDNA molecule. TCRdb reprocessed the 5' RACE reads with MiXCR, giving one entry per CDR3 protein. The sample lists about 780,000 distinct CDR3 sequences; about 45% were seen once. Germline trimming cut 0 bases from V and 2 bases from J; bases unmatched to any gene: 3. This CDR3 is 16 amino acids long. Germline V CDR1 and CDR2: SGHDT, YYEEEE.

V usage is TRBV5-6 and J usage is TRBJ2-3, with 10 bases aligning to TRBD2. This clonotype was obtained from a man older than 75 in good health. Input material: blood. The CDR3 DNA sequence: TGTGCCAGCAGCTTGGCAGGGACTAGCGCCACAGATACGCAGTATTTT. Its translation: CASSLAGTSATDTQYF.